These T cell receptor beta chains were read from a single sample in a study of human T cells and chemical hapten exposure. TCRdb re-called the RACE reads through MiXCR, storing one row per CDR3 protein. The sample includes 140,000 or so distinct CDR3 sequences, approximately 12% of them seen just once. The sequencing used whole blood, collected in connection with sensitization to the hapten diphenylcyclopropenone (DPC). All receptors derive from a woman aged 45-59 years with alopecia areata. Some clones in this sample may be carry-over from other donors' samples. Each CDR3 is given without its conserved first and last residue. Fields, in order: V gene, CDR3 length, CDR3 protein.

TRBV29-1 14 SAGSTGTGVVYGYT
TRBV7-2 13 ASSLVVTSGTEQY
TRBV29-1 11 SVETEEVYGYT
TRBV7-9 13 ASSHGGSGRREQF
TRBV28 12 ASSLERVVVEQY
TRBV19 15 ASSIEGAASGSNEQF
TRBV5-6 13 ASSLGSTSENTIY
TRBV10-3 12 AISESGGRQPQH
TRBV12-3/TRBV12-4 13 ASSLRLAVTGELF
TRBV6-4 14 ASSPEQFSGANVLT
TRBV29-1 11 SAVGVAFGEQY
TRBV5-1 10 ASSLREETQY
TRBV12-3/TRBV12-4 14 ASSLKLGGRGETQY
TRBV12-3/TRBV12-4 13 ASSTGQGNNSPLH
TRBV20-1 13 SARDWSKGNNEQF
TRBV18 14 ASSPSGVQAQNIQY
TRBV4-3 12 ASSGQGRGSPLH
TRBV20-1 13 SAHKAGGPVNEQF
TRBV11-2 10 ASSGTGVEQY
TRBV6-6 12 ASSLPGTTVEQY
TRBV9 11 ASSVVTHGEQY
TRBV4-2 13 ASSQEMGQMKPQH
TRBV5-1 18 ASSPSGGSGQLVLADTQY
TRBV20-1 9 SAPLPDTQY
TRBV2 13 ASRADRGSNNEQF
TRBV18 13 ASSPSHGQIYEQY
TRBV19 12 ATREARSNNEQF
TRBV5-6 12 ASSLVAGLEEQY
TRBV3-2 13 ASSPGQLRNTEAF
TRBV11-2 11 ASSSAGREKLF
TRBV12-3/TRBV12-4 11 ASSLAVGQPQH